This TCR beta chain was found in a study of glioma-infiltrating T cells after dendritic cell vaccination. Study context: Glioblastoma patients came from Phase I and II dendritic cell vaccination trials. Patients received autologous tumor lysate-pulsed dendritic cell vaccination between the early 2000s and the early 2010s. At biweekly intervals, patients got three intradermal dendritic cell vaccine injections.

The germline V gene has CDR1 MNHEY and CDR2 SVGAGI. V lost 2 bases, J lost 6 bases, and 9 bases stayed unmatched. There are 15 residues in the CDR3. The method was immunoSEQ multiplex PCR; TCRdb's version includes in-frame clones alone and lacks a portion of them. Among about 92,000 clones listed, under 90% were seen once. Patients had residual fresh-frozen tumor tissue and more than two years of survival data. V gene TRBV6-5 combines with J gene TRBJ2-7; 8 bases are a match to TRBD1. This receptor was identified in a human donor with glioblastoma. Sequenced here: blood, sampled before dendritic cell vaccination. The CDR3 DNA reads TGTGCCAGCAGTTACGGACAGGGTGCATGGTCCGAGCAGTACTTC. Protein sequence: CASSYGQGAWSEQYF.